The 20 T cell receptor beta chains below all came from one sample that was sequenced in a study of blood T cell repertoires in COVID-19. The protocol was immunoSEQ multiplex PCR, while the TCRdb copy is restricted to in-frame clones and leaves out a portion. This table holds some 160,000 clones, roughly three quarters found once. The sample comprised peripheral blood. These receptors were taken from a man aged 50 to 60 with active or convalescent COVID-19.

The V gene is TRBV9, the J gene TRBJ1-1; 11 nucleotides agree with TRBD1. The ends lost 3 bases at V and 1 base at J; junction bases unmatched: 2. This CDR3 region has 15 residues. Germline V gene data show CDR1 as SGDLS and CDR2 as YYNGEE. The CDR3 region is CASSAGQGANTEAFF. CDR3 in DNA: TGTGCCAGCAGCGCCGGACAGGGGGCGAACACTGAAGCTTTCTTT.

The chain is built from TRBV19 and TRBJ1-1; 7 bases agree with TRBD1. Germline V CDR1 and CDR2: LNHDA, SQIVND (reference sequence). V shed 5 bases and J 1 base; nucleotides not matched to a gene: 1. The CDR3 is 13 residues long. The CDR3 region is CASSRTGNTEAFF. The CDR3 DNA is TGTGCCAGTAGTCGGACAGGGAACACTGAAGCTTTCTTT.

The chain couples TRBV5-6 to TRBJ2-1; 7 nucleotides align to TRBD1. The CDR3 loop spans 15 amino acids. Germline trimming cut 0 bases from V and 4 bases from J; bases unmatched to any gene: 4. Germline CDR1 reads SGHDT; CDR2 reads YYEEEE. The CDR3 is CASSLVLQGYNEQFF. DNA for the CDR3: TGTGCCAGCAGCTTGGTGTTACAGGGGTACAATGAGCAGTTCTTC.

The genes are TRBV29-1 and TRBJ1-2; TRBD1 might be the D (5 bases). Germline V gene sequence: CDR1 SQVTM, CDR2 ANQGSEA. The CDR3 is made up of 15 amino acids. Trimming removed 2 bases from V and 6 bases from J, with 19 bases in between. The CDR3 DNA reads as TGCAGCGTTGAAAGCCCCGCCGACAGAAGTAATGGCTACACCTTC. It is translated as CSVESPADRSNGYTF. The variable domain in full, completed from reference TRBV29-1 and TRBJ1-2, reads SAVISQKPSRDICQRGTSLTIQCQVDSQVTMMFWYRQQPGQSLTLIATANQGSEATYESGFVIDKFPISRPNLTFSTLTVSNMSPEDSSIYLCSVESPADRSNGYTFGSGTRLTVV.

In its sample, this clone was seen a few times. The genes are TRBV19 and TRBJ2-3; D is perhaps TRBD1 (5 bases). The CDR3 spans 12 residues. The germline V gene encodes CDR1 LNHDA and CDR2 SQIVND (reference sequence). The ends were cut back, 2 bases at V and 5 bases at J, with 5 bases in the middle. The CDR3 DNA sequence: TGTGCCAGTAGTATAAGGGGAGATACGCAGTATTTT. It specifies CASSIRGDTQYF.

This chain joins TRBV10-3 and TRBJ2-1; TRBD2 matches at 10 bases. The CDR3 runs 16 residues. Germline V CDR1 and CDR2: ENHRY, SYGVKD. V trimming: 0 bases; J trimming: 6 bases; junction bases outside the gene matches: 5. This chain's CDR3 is CAISESITSGANEQFF. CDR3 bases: TGTGCCATCAGTGAGTCGATTACTAGCGGGGCCAATGAGCAGTTCTTC.

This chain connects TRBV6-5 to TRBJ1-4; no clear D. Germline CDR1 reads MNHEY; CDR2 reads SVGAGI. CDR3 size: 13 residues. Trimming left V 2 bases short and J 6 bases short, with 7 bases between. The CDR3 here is CASSYKADEKLFF. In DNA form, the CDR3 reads TGTGCCAGCAGTTACAAGGCGGATGAAAAACTGTTTTTT.

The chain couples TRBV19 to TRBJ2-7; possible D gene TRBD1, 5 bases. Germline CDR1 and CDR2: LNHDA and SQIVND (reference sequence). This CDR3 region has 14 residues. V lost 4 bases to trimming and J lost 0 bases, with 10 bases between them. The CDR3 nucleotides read TGTGCCAGTAGTACAGGGCCGAGCTCCTACGAGCAGTACTTC. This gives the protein CASSTGPSSYEQYF.

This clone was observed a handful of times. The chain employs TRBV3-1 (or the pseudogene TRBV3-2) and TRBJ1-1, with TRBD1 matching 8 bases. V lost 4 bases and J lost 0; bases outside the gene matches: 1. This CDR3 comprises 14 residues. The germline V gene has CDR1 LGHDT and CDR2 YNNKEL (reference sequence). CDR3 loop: CASSRQGLNTEAFF. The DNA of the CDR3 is TGTGCCAGCAGCCGACAGGGGCTGAACACTGAAGCTTTCTTT.

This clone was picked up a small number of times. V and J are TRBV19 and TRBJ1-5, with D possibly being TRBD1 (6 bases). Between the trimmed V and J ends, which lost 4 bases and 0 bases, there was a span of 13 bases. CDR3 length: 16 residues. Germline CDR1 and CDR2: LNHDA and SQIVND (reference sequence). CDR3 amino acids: CASSTGGRGSNQPQHF. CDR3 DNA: TGTGCCAGTAGTACGGGCGGCAGGGGTAGCAATCAGCCCCAGCATTTT. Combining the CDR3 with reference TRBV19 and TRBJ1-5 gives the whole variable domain DGGITQSPKYLFRKEGQNVTLSCEQNLNHDAMYWYRQDPGQGLRLIYYSQIVNDFQKGDIAEGYSVSREKKESFPLTVTSAQKNPTAFYLCASSTGGRGSNQPQHFGDGTRLSIL.

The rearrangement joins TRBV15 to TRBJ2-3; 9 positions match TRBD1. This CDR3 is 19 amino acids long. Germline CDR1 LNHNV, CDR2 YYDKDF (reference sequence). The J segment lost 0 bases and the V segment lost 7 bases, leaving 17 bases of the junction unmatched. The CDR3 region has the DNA TGTGCCACCAACGATCGACAGGGGGTGGGCGGGAGTAGCACAGATACGCAGTATTTT. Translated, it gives CATNDRQGVGGSSTDTQYF.

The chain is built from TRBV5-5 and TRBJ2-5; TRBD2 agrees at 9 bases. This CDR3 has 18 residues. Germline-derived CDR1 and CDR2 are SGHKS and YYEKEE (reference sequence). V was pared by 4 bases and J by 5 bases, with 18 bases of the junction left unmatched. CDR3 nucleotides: TGTGCCAGCAGCCCGGAGGGGCTAGCGGGATGGCGACGGGAGACCCAGTACTTC. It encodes CASSPEGLAGWRRETQYF.

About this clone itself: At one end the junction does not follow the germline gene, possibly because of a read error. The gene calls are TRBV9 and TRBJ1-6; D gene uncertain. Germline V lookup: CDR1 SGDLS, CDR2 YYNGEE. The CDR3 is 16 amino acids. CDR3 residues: CASTVGGSSYNSPLHF. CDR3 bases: TGTGCCAGCACCGTAGGCGGAAGCTCCTATAATTCACCCCTCCACTTT.

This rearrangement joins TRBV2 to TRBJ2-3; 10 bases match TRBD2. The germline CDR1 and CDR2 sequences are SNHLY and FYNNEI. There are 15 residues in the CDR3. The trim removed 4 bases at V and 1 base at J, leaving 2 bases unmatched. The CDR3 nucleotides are TGTGCCAGCAGTGTCGGGACTAGCGGCACAGATACGCAGTATTTT. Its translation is CASSVGTSGTDTQYF.

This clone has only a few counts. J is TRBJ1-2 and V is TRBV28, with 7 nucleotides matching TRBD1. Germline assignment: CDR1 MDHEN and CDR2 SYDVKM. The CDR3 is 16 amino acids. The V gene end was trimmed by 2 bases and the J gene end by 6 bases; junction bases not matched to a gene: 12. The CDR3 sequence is CASSLPNLDRVHGYTF. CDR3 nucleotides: TGTGCCAGCAGTTTACCGAATTTAGACAGGGTCCATGGCTACACCTTC.

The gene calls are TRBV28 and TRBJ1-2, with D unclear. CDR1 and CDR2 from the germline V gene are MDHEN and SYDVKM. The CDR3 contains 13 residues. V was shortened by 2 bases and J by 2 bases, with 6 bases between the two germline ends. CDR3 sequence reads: CASSLGRNYGYTF. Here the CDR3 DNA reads TGTGCCAGCAGTTTAGGTCGGAACTATGGCTACACCTTC.

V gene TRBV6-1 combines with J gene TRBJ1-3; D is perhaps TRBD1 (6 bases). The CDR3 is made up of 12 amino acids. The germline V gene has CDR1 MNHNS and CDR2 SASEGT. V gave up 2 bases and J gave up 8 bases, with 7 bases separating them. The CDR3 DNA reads TGTGCCAGCAGTGAACAGGGGTACACCATATATTTT. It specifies CASSEQGYTIYF.

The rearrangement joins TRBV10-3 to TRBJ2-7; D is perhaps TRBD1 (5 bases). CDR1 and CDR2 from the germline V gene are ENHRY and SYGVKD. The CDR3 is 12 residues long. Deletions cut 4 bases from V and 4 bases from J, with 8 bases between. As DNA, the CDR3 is TGTGCCATCAGTGGACAGTCTTACGAGCAGTACTTC. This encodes CAISGQSYEQYF.

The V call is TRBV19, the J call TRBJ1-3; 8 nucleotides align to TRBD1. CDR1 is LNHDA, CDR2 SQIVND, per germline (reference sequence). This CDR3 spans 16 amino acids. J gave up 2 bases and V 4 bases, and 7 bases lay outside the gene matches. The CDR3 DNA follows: TGTGCCAGTAGTACCCGACAGGGGATCGCTGGAAACACCATATATTTT. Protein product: CASSTRQGIAGNTIYF.

The CDR3 bases are TGTGCCAGCAGTCTATTGGGGACTAGCGGGATAACAAGCACAGATACGCAGTATTTT. This encodes CASSLLGTSGITSTDTQYF. The chain combines TRBV28 with TRBJ2-3; 13 positions agree with TRBD2. Germline V gene sequence: CDR1 MDHEN, CDR2 SYDVKM. V shed 5 bases and J 0 bases; nucleotides not matched to a gene: 11. This CDR3 is 19 amino acids long.